The 13 T cell receptor beta chains given below trace back to one sample, sequenced in a study of spatial heterogeneity in lung cancer. Study-wide points: Higher tumor mutation counts went along with higher counts of expanded intratumoral alpha and beta TCRs.

TCRdb re-called the 5' RACE reads through MiXCR, storing one row per CDR3 protein. This sample carries about 3,900 distinct CDR3 sequences, approximately 4% of them seen once, and the ten largest clones take 51%. Time point described: sample taken at primary tumor resection. These receptors' targets are unknown. The sequences come from lung tumor tissue, collected at surgery. Every receptor here comes from a male donor with early-stage non-small cell lung cancer.

This clonotype came up many times. The CDR3 nucleotides are TGTGCCAGCAGTTTGGGGGGGGCCACTGAAGCTTTCTTT. Translation gives CASSLGGATEAFF. The chain is built from TRBV27 and TRBJ1-1, with a possible D match to TRBD1 (6 bases). The CDR3 has 13 amino acids. Germline V gene sequence: CDR1 MNHEY, CDR2 SMNVEV (reference sequence). The V end was cut by 3 bases, the J end by 4 bases, with 9 bases between.

This clonotype has ten or more counts. V is TRBV3-1 and J is TRBJ2-3; D gene ambiguous. With 6 bases removed from V and 5 bases from J, the gap between germline ends came to 12 bases. CDR1 and CDR2 from the germline V gene are LGHDT and YNNKEL (reference sequence). The CDR3 has 13 residues. CDR3 sequence: CASSPLWGDTQYF. The CDR3 DNA reads TGTGCCAGCAGTCCCCTTTGGGGAGATACGCAGTATTTT.

This clonotype was observed at least ten times. The CDR3 DNA reads TGTGCCAGCACTTCTAGCACCGGGGAGCTGTTTTTT. Translating it yields CASTSSTGELFF. This chain links TRBV2 with TRBJ2-2; D not certain. Trimming stripped 7 bases from V and 4 bases from J, with 7 bases between. In germline, CDR1 is SNHLY, CDR2 FYNNEI. The CDR3 has 12 residues.

This clonotype came up many times. V gene TRBV9 combines with J gene TRBJ2-6; D uncertain. CDR1 and CDR2 (germline): SGDLS, YYNGEE. Deletions cut 0 bases from V and 0 bases from J, with 4 bases between. CDR3 size: 15 residues. CDR3 in DNA: TGTGCCAGCAGCGTAGAGGTCTCTGGGGCCAACGTCCTGACTTTC. Protein product: CASSVEVSGANVLTF. Full variable domain (outside the CDR3, taken from reference TRBV9 and TRBJ2-6): DSGVTQTPKHLITATGQRVTLRCSPRSGDLSVYWYQQSLDQGLQFLIQYYNGEERAKGNILERFSAQQFPDLHSELNLSSLELGDSALYFCASSVEVSGANVLTFGAGSRLTVL.

This clonotype is medium-sized by share. J is TRBJ2-2 and V is TRBV11-2; no clear D. Trimming took 4 bases from V and 6 from J, leaving 9 bases between them. Germline CDR1 is SGHAT and CDR2 is FQNNGV. The CDR3 has 13 amino acids. CDR3 residues: CASSSTPAGELFF. CDR3 DNA sequence: TGTGCCAGCAGCTCGACACCCGCCGGGGAGCTGTTTTTT.

This clonotype was detected ten times or more. The CDR3 nucleotides are TGCGCCAGCAGCCCGGGTGGGGGGGCTGTCTATGAGCAGTTCTTC. It encodes CASSPGGGAVYEQFF. The chain has TRBV5-1 and TRBJ2-1; possibly TRBD2 for D (7 bases). This CDR3 has 15 residues. The germline V and J ends were trimmed by 4 bases and 8 bases, with 19 bases remaining between them. The germline V gene has CDR1 SGHRS and CDR2 YFSETQ.

In this sample, this clonotype turned up many times. The J gene is TRBJ2-7, the V gene TRBV20-1, with 7 bases identical to TRBD1. The CDR3 spans 12 residues. CDR1 and CDR2 from the germline V gene are DFQATT and SNEGSKA (reference sequence). The CDR3 DNA sequence: TGCAGGCTGGCCGGACAGGATCGAGTAAAGTACTTC. It yields the protein CRLAGQDRVKYF.

By proportion, this clonotype is medium-sized (0.01 to 0.1%). V is TRBV9 and J is TRBJ2-1, with D perhaps assigned TRBD1 or TRBD2 (5 bases each). V was clipped by 0 bases and J by 3 bases, with 10 bases between them. Germline V gene sequence: CDR1 SGDLS, CDR2 YYNGEE. The CDR3 has 15 amino acids. CDR3 DNA: TGTGCCAGCAGCGTAGTGGGGGACGGCTACAATGAGCAGTTCTTC. As protein: CASSVVGDGYNEQFF.

This clonotype was detected many times. This chain uses TRBV5-1 with TRBJ2-5, with 7 bases lining up with TRBD1. The CDR3 covers 15 residues. Per germline, CDR1 SGHRS and CDR2 YFSETQ. With V trimmed by 2 bases and J by 0 bases, 4 bases remained unmatched. The CDR3 DNA is TGCGCCAGCAGCTTAACAGGGGCGTACCAAGAGACCCAGTACTTC. It specifies CASSLTGAYQETQYF.

This clonotype is medium-sized in the sample. The V gene is TRBV7-2, the J gene TRBJ2-7; possible D gene TRBD2, 5 bases. This CDR3 comprises 14 residues. V lost 0 bases and J 2 bases, leaving 8 bases between the germline ends. The germline V gene encodes CDR1 SGHTA and CDR2 FQGNSA. This CDR3 is CASSLAAAPYEQYF. CDR3 nucleotides: TGTGCCAGCAGCTTAGCAGCGGCCCCCTACGAGCAGTACTTC.

This clonotype was observed many times. V is TRBV4-3 and J is TRBJ1-2; D perhaps matches TRBD1 (5 bases). The CDR3 sequence is 13 residues long. The germline gives CDR1 LGHNA, CDR2 YSLEER. V was shortened by 0 bases and J by 7 bases, with 9 bases between the two germline ends. This CDR3 reads CASSQDGAAGYTF. The CDR3 bases are TGCGCCAGCAGCCAAGATGGGGCAGCTGGCTACACCTTC.

This clonotype is judged medium-sized. This rearrangement joins TRBV6-6 to TRBJ1-3; D is perhaps TRBD1 (5 bases). From germline, CDR1 is MNHNY and CDR2 SVGAGI (reference sequence). This CDR3 spans 13 amino acids. V shed 7 bases and J shed 2 bases, with 9 bases lying between them. The CDR3 loop reads CASNTGAGNTIYF. For the CDR3, the DNA is TGTGCCAGCAATACAGGCGCTGGAAACACCATATATTTT.

The sample holds many counts of this clonotype. The chain combines TRBV13 with TRBJ2-3, with D perhaps given as TRBD1 or TRBD2 (5 bases each). Germline assignment: CDR1 PRHDT and CDR2 FYEKMQ (reference sequence). CDR3 size: 15 residues. V was shortened by 6 bases and J by 7 bases, with 20 bases between the two germline ends. The CDR3 nucleotides are TGTGCCAGCAGAGGTCGGGCACCCAGGGAGAATACGCAGTATTTT. Its translation: CASRGRAPRENTQYF.